This TCR beta chain was captured by sequencing in a study of identical twins. Study-level points and caveats: Twin pairs had excess sharing that was weaker in beta out-of-frame sequences.

The V and J ends lost 3 bases and 13 bases respectively, with 13 bases between them. The CDR3 runs 12 residues. In TCRdb, the 5' RACE reads were re-called with MiXCR into one record per CDR3 protein. The sample includes 1.5 million to 2 million distinct CDR3 sequences, around 29% of them seen just once. Notes on this clonotype: Antigen specificity is unknown.

The clonotype was recovered from a newborn girl in good health. Sequenced: cord blood. The rearrangement uses TRBV12-3 or TRBV12-4 and TRBJ2-4; unclear D gene. CDR3 DNA sequence: TGTGCCAGCAGTTTTCGGCAGAAGGAGCAGTACTTC. It yields the protein CASSFRQKEQYF.